The 31 T cell receptor beta chains given below trace back to one sample, sequenced in a study of brain metastases from non-small cell lung cancer. Sequenced by immunoSEQ multiplex PCR; TCRdb stores in-frame clones only, minus some. The data contain thousands of clones, about 83% of them singletons. Input material: primary lung tumor tissue. These receptors were collected from a donor at least 40 years old with non-small cell lung cancer.

The gene calls are TRBV12-3 or TRBV12-4 and TRBJ1-1; D is unresolved. The CDR3 runs 11 residues. V lost 3 bases and J 8 bases, leaving 7 bases between the germline ends. The CDR3 DNA is TGTGCCAGCAGTTTTAGTACAGAAGCTTTCTTT. It encodes CASSFSTEAFF.

Notes on this clone: A much larger clone differs by one base, so this may be a read error. The DNA is omitted, as the CDR3 cannot be located on it reliably, and the CDR3 follows TCRdb's listing. The same CDR3 also results from other DNA sequences found in this sample. V and J are TRBV9 and TRBJ2-7. The CDR3 is 13 residues long, counting both termini. Germline values: CDR1 SGDLS, CDR2 YYNGEE. The CDR3 sequence: CASSVADGAEQYF.

This clone has only a few counts. V and J are TRBV3-1 (or the pseudogene TRBV3-2) and TRBJ2-3; D uncertain. From germline, CDR1 is LGHDT and CDR2 YNNKEL (reference sequence). CDR3 length: 13 amino acids. V shed 0 bases and J shed 9 bases, with 10 bases lying between them. CDR3: CASSQESLRTQYF. In nucleotides, the CDR3 is TGTGCCAGCAGCCAAGAATCCCTCAGAACGCAGTATTTT.

V and J are TRBV7-2 and TRBJ2-5, with 7 bases aligning to TRBD2. Germline CDR1 reads SGHTA; CDR2 reads FQGNSA. Trimming at V came to 4 bases and at J to 13 bases, leaving 9 bases not matched to a gene. CDR3 length equals 12 residues. The CDR3 DNA follows: TGTGCCAGCAGCTCGCCCGGGGGACTAATGTACTTC. This gives the protein CASSSPGGLMYF. Full variable domain (missing parts from reference TRBV7-2 and TRBJ2-5): GAGVSQSPSNKVTEKGKDVELRCDPISGHTALYWYRQSLGQGLEFLIYFQGNSAPDKSGLPSDRFSAERTGGSVSTLTIQRTQQEDSAVYLCASSSPGGLMYFGPGTRLLVL.

The chain couples TRBV13 to TRBJ2-7; 7 bases line up with TRBD2. The length of the CDR3 is 15 residues. Germline CDR1 and CDR2: PRHDT and FYEKMQ (reference sequence). The trim removed 6 bases at V and 2 bases at J, leaving 10 bases unmatched. Here the CDR3 DNA reads TGTGCCAGCAGGTTCAGACTAGCCCCTGCCTACGAGCAGTACTTC. Residues: CASRFRLAPAYEQYF.

About this clone: This may be a read error, as it is one base from a much larger clone. The V call is TRBV20-1, the J call TRBJ1-2; 7 nucleotides line up with TRBD1. The CDR3 runs to 15 residues. The junction had 15 bases not matched to a gene; V was cut back by 3 bases and J by 8 bases. Per germline, CDR1 DFQATT and CDR2 SNEGSKA (reference sequence). The CDR3 coding sequence is TGCAGTGCTAGTGCTGCAAGACGGACAGGAAACGGCTACACCTTC. Translated, it gives CSASAARRTGNGYTF.

The chain recombines TRBV9 with TRBJ1-1; TRBD1 is a possible D gene (6 bases). The V end was cut by 3 bases, the J end by 9 bases, with 18 bases between. Germline lookup yields CDR1 SGDLS and CDR2 YYNGEE. CDR3 length: 14 amino acids. The CDR3, as DNA: TGTGCCAGCAGCGCCAACCCGGACAGCTCTCAAGCTTTCTTT. Its translation: CASSANPDSSQAFF.

The chain combines TRBV29-1 with TRBJ2-7, with D possibly being TRBD2 (5 bases). Germline V gives CDR1 SQVTM, CDR2 ANQGSEA. V shed 4 bases and J shed 2 bases, with 12 bases lying between them. The CDR3 extends over 13 amino acids. The CDR3 region has the DNA TGCAGCGTTGGGGCGGGTTTGACCTACGAGCAGTACTTC. Encoded protein: CSVGAGLTYEQYF.

A few counts support this clone. Other nucleotide sequences in the sample specify the same CDR3. The CDR3 is CASSLPVANYGYTF. The DNA of the CDR3 is TGCGCCAGCAGCCTACCAGTGGCTAACTATGGCTACACCTTC. J is TRBJ1-2 and V is TRBV4-1; D call uncertain. This CDR3 spans 14 amino acids. CDR1 is MGHRA, CDR2 YSYEKL, per germline. Trimming took 4 bases from V and 0 from J, leaving 9 bases between them.

The chain uses TRBV14 and TRBJ2-2; 7 bases fit TRBD2. The CDR3 extends over 15 amino acids. CDR1 is SGHDN and CDR2 is FVKESK in the germline V gene. Trimming at V came to 1 base and at J to 5 bases, leaving 4 bases not matched to a gene. Here the CDR3 DNA reads TGTGCCAGCAGCCAAGCTAGCGGAGGGACCGGGGAGCTGTTTTTT. Protein product: CASSQASGGTGELFF.

The chain employs TRBV7-9 and TRBJ2-7; maybe TRBD1 (6 bases). V dropped 1 base and J dropped 7 bases, with 14 bases sitting between them. The germline CDR1 and CDR2 sequences are SEHNR and FQNEAQ (reference sequence). This CDR3 comprises 14 residues. CDR3: CASSLGDRGKEQYF. CDR3 DNA sequence: TGTGCCAGCAGCTTAGGCGATAGGGGGAAAGAGCAGTACTTC.

Points on this clone: One junction end disagrees with the germline gene, perhaps due to a read error. This sequence joins TRBV6-5 and TRBJ2-2, with D possibly being TRBD1 (5 bases). This CDR3 spans 13 amino acids. The V gene's germline CDR1 is MNHEY and CDR2 SVGAGI. CDR3 loop: CASRYRHTGELFF. CDR3 nucleotide sequence: TGTGCCAGCCGTTACAGGCACACCGGGGAGCTGTTTTTT.

This chain uses TRBV11-1 with TRBJ2-5; TRBD1 matches 7 bases. Germline V gene data show CDR1 as SGHAT and CDR2 as FQDESV (reference sequence). CDR3 length: 14 amino acids. The V gene end was trimmed by 3 bases and the J gene end by 4 bases; junction bases not matched to a gene: 5. CDR3: CASSFSGGLETQYF. The DNA of the CDR3 is TGTGCCAGCAGCTTTTCAGGGGGTTTAGAGACCCAGTACTTC.

The chain has TRBV2 and TRBJ2-7, with TRBD1 matching over 8 bases. The V gene end was trimmed by 7 bases and the J gene end by 3 bases; junction bases not matched to a gene: 5. Germline V gene data show CDR1 as SNHLY and CDR2 as FYNNEI. This CDR3 is 13 amino acids long. CDR3 coding DNA: TGTGCCAGCAAGAGGACAGGGTACTACGAGCAGTACTTC. Its translation is CASKRTGYYEQYF.

The rearrangement joins TRBV7-9 to TRBJ2-7; TRBD1 matches at 8 bases. The CDR3 loop spans 14 amino acids. With V trimmed by 3 bases and J by 6 bases, 7 bases remained unmatched. CDR1 SEHNR and CDR2 FQNEAQ come from the germline V gene (reference sequence). As DNA, the CDR3 is TGTGCCAGCAGCTTTGAGCAGGGGGCAGGCGAGCAGTACTTC. Encoded protein: CASSFEQGAGEQYF.

The chain uses TRBV3-1 (or the pseudogene TRBV3-2) and TRBJ2-2; D not resolved. V was cut by 5 bases and J by 1 base, with 8 bases left in between. This CDR3 spans 14 amino acids. The germline gives CDR1 LGHDT, CDR2 YNNKEL (reference sequence). This chain's CDR3 is CASSNNENTGELFF. In DNA form, the CDR3 reads TGTGCCAGCAGCAATAACGAGAACACCGGGGAGCTGTTTTTT.

The J gene is TRBJ1-1, the V gene TRBV9; D unclear. Germline V gives CDR1 SGDLS, CDR2 YYNGEE. CDR3 length: 13 amino acids. V dropped 5 bases and J dropped 5 bases, with 13 bases sitting between them. The CDR3 sequence is CASRRGASTEAFF. DNA of the CDR3: TGTGCCAGCAGGAGAGGAGCCAGTACTGAAGCTTTCTTT.

Comments on this clone: This likely came from a read error, as a far larger clone is one base away. In the same sample, other DNA sequences code for this CDR3. J is TRBJ1-2 and V is TRBV2, with D perhaps matching TRBD1 (6 bases). The CDR3 loop spans 14 amino acids. Trimming removed 1 base from V and 5 bases from J, with 11 bases in between. Looked up from germline, CDR1 is SNHLY and CDR2 is FYNNEI. The CDR3 loop reads CASSEVGASYGYTF. The CDR3 region has the DNA TGTGCCAGCAGTGAAGTGGGGGCGTCTTATGGCTACACCTTC.

The DNA of the CDR3 is TGCAGCGTTGAAGGGACTAGCGGGAGAGGCGTAGATGAGCAGTTCTTC. Translation: CSVEGTSGRGVDEQFF. This chain connects TRBV29-1 to TRBJ2-1; TRBD2 agrees at 13 bases. V was pared by 1 base and J by 8 bases, with 8 bases of the junction left unmatched. This CDR3 has 16 residues. The V gene's germline CDR1 is SQVTM and CDR2 ANQGSEA.

This chain uses TRBV9 with TRBJ2-1; 11 nucleotides agree with TRBD2. The CDR3 is 16 residues long. In germline, CDR1 is SGDLS, CDR2 YYNGEE. V shed 4 bases and J 2 bases; nucleotides not matched to a gene: 5. CDR3 in amino acids: CASSFLAGGTYNEQFF. The CDR3 DNA reads TGTGCCAGCAGCTTTTTAGCGGGAGGGACCTACAATGAGCAGTTCTTC.

A few counts support this clone. Here the CDR3 DNA reads TGTGCCAGCTCAACGAGGACACAAGAGACCCAGTACTTC. Encoded protein: CASSTRTQETQYF. This rearrangement joins TRBV18 to TRBJ2-5, with a weak D call TRBD1 (5 bases). The CDR3 totals 13 residues. Trimming removed 5 bases from V and 2 bases from J, with 9 bases in between. The germline gives CDR1 KGHSH, CDR2 LQKENI.

This clone was counted a single time. The chain uses TRBV7-3 and TRBJ2-5, with unresolved D. Germline V gene sequence: CDR1 SGHTA, CDR2 FQGTGA. The CDR3 totals 14 residues. With 5 bases removed from V and 0 bases from J, the gap between germline ends came to 10 bases. In DNA form, the CDR3 reads TGTGCCAGCAGCCCGTCTGGGGACCAAGAGACCCAGTACTTC. Translation gives CASSPSGDQETQYF.

J is TRBJ2-2 and V is TRBV30; TRBD2 matches at 11 bases. From germline, CDR1 is GTSNPN and CDR2 SVGIG (reference sequence). The CDR3 runs 16 residues. J gave up 6 bases and V 2 bases, and 8 bases lay outside the gene matches. For the CDR3, the DNA is TGTGCCTGGAGTTACACCGGACTAGCGGGCTCCGGGGAGCTGTTTTTT. This gives the protein CAWSYTGLAGSGELFF. Full variable domain (missing parts from reference TRBV30 and TRBJ2-2): SQTIHQWPATLVQPVGSPLSLECTVEGTSNPNLYWYRQAAGRGLQLLFYSVGIGQISSEVPQNLSASRPQDRQFILSSKKLLLSDSGFYLCAWSYTGLAGSGELFFGEGSRLTVL.

V is TRBV19 and J is TRBJ2-3, with 13 bases identical to TRBD2. CDR1 is LNHDA, CDR2 SQIVND, per germline (reference sequence). J lost 6 bases, V lost 6 bases, and 3 bases had no gene match. The CDR3 consists of 14 residues. The CDR3 DNA follows: TGTGCCAGTAGACTAGCGGGAGGGACCGATACGCAGTATTTT. Translated: CASRLAGGTDTQYF.

The V gene is TRBV7-8, the J gene TRBJ2-5; D unresolved. CDR3 size: 11 residues. CDR1 and CDR2 from the germline V gene are SGHVS and FQNEAQ. With 5 bases removed from V and 3 bases from J, the gap between germline ends came to 4 bases. DNA for the CDR3: TGTGCCAGCAGCCTGAAAGAGACCCAGTACTTC. Its protein is CASSLKETQYF. Looking up the rest from reference TRBV7-8 and TRBJ2-5 gives the full variable domain: GAGVSQSPRYKVAKRGQDVALRCDPISGHVSLFWYQQALGQGPEFLTYFQNEAQLDKSGLPSDRFFAERPEGSVSTLKIQRTQQEDSAVYLCASSLKETQYFGPGTRLLVL.

The chain employs TRBV6-6 and TRBJ2-7; D perhaps matches TRBD2 (6 bases). Germline CDR1 is MNHNY and CDR2 is SVGAGI (reference sequence). The CDR3 contains 13 residues. Trimming removed 2 bases at V and 6 bases at J, with 11 bases between. In DNA form, the CDR3 reads TGTGCCAGCAGTTACGACGGGGGTGGCGAGCAGTACTTC. This encodes CASSYDGGGEQYF.

J is TRBJ1-1 and V is TRBV6-5; D is unresolved. Germline V CDR1 and CDR2: MNHEY, SVGAGI. Deletions cut 9 bases from V and 0 bases from J, with 11 bases between. This CDR3 is built from 13 residues. CDR3 amino acids: CASAWEMNTEAFF. CDR3 DNA sequence: TGTGCCAGTGCCTGGGAAATGAACACTGAAGCTTTCTTT.

V is TRBV18 and J is TRBJ1-4; D possibly corresponds to TRBD1 (5 bases). The CDR3 sequence is 13 residues long. Looked up from germline, CDR1 is KGHSH and CDR2 is LQKENI. V was clipped by 2 bases and J by 7 bases, with 8 bases between them. CDR3 in DNA: TGTGCCAGCTCACCAGACCAGGGTGAAAAACTGTTTTTT. Protein product: CASSPDQGEKLFF. The complete variable domain, with remaining parts taken from reference TRBV18 and TRBJ1-4, reads NAGVMQNPRHLVRRRGQEARLRCSPMKGHSHVYWYRQLPEEGLKFMVYLQKENIIDESGMPKERFSAEFPKEGPSILRIQQVVRGDSAAYFCASSPDQGEKLFFGSGTQLSVL.

The V and J genes are TRBV5-1 and TRBJ2-2; TRBD2 agrees at 8 bases. Trimming at V came to 1 base and at J to 2 bases, leaving 7 bases not matched to a gene. CDR1 and CDR2 (germline): SGHRS, YFSETQ. The CDR3 length is 17 residues. The DNA for the CDR3 is TGCGCCAGCAGCTTGACTATGCGGGAGGCAAACACCGGGGAGCTGTTTTTT. Its protein product is CASSLTMREANTGELFF. Filled out from reference TRBV5-1 and TRBJ2-2, the complete variable domain reads KAGVTQTPRYLIKTRGQQVTLSCSPISGHRSVSWYQQTPGQGLQFLFEYFSETQRNKGNFPGRFSGRQFSNSRSEMNVSTLELGDSALYLCASSLTMREANTGELFFGEGSRLTVL.

This clone is a singleton in its sample. The chain has TRBV11-3 and TRBJ1-1; no clear D gene. CDR1 is SGHNT, CDR2 YENEEA, per germline. This CDR3 has 13 amino acids. The V end lost 0 bases, the J end lost 6 bases, and 8 bases lay between the germline ends. The CDR3 protein is CASSLDVGAEAFF. In nucleotides, the CDR3 is TGTGCCAGCAGCTTAGATGTTGGGGCTGAAGCTTTCTTT.

V and J are TRBV5-4 and TRBJ2-2; 8 nucleotides line up with TRBD1. Per germline, CDR1 SGHNT and CDR2 YYREEE (reference sequence). V lost 9 bases, J lost 4 bases, and 8 bases stayed unmatched. The CDR3 runs to 14 residues. CDR3 coding DNA: TGTGCCACCCAGACAGGGGTGGGCACCGGGGAGCTGTTTTTT. Its translation: CATQTGVGTGELFF. Drawing the rest from reference TRBV5-4 and TRBJ2-2, the complete variable domain is ETGVTQSPTHLIKTRGQQVTLRCSSQSGHNTVSWYQQALGQGPQFIFQYYREEENGRGNFPPRFSGLQFPNYSSELNVNALELDDSALYLCATQTGVGTGELFFGEGSRLTVL.